The TCR beta chain under discussion was sequenced for a study of T cell responses to AZD1222 COVID-19 vaccine. Notes on the study in general: Among AZD1222 vaccinees, only six or seven were seropositive at baseline. Vaccine-associated CD4 TCRs spanned spike, dominant at 160-218 and 743-854.

Comments on this clone: Its antigen remains unidentified.

Trimming stripped 6 bases from V and 4 bases from J, with 16 bases between. The length of the CDR3 is 15 residues. Looked up from germline, CDR1 is MNHEY and CDR2 is SVGAGI. The assay was immunoSEQ multiplex PCR, and TCRdb's table has in-frame clones only and misses some. The sample shows roughly 150,000 clones, roughly nine tenths of them seen only once. This specimen was peripheral blood, taken after recovery from COVID-19. The clonotype was recovered from an adult who had recovered from COVID-19. This chain links TRBV6-5 with TRBJ1-5, with TRBD1 as a possible D gene (5 bases). The DNA of the CDR3 is TGTGCCAGCAGCCGTACGGGGGTAGGGAATCAGCCCCAGCATTTT. It specifies CASSRTGVGNQPQHF.